This is a list of T cell receptor beta chains from one sample in a study of cytomegalovirus exposure and HLA in healthy donors. Sequenced by immunoSEQ multiplex PCR; TCRdb stores in-frame clones only, minus some. The table includes more than 120,000 clones, around 78% detected once. Sequencing was performed on PBMCs. The receptors were sampled from a woman aged 40 to 50 in good health and CMV-seropositive. Both conserved end residues are part of each CDR3. A D gene is named only where the DNA matches it firmly. Clone size, where shown, is once, few, many, or a class for clones that have expanded.

abundance | j_gene | v_gene | d_gene | CDR3aa | CDR3nt
. | TRBJ1-3 | TRBV10-1 | TRBD1 | CASTKESRDRANSSGNTIYF | TGCGCCAGCACTAAAGAAAGCCGGGACAGGGCTAATTCCTCTGGAAACACCATATATTTT
. | TRBJ2-7 | TRBV7-2 | TRBD1 | CASSIGTGGASYEQYF | TGTGCCAGCAGCATTGGTACAGGGGGCGCTTCCTACGAGCAGTACTTC
. | TRBJ2-2 | TRBV28 | TRBD1 | CASNSGQGTGELFF | TGTGCCAGCAACTCGGGACAGGGCACCGGGGAGCTGTTTTTT
. | TRBJ1-5 | TRBV30 | . | CAWRATGGPQHF | TGTGCCTGGAGGGCCACCGGGGGGCCCCAGCATTTT
. | TRBJ2-2 | TRBV28 | . | CASSLDSPTGELFF | TGTGCCAGCAGCCTAGACAGCCCCACCGGGGAGCTGTTTTTT
. | TRBJ2-3 | TRBV12-5 | TRBD2 | CASGLIAGGTDTQYF | TGTGCTAGTGGTTTGATAGCGGGAGGGACAGATACGCAGTATTTT
. | TRBJ2-5 | TRBV5-1 | . | CASAFVGQETQYF | TGCGCCAGCGCCTTCGTCGGCCAAGAGACCCAGTACTTC
once | TRBJ2-2 | TRBV5-6 | . | CASSTLTGELFF | TGTGCCAGCAGCACTTTAACCGGGGAGCTGTTTTTT
few | TRBJ2-1 | TRBV5-6 | . | CASSLGQSEQFF | TGTGCCAGCAGCTTGGGACAGTCCGAGCAGTTCTTC
. | TRBJ2-1 | TRBV9 | . | CASSVRERGAGDNEQFF | TGTGCCAGCAGCGTTCGGGAGCGGGGAGCAGGGGACAATGAGCAGTTCTTC
. | TRBJ2-7 | TRBV5-1 | TRBD1 | CASSTTGTGGYEQYF | TGCGCCAGCAGCACCACCGGGACAGGGGGGTACGAGCAGTACTTC
. | TRBJ1-4 | TRBV18 | TRBD1 | CASSPNPGGLLGEKLFF | TGTGCCAGCTCACCAAATCCAGGGGGCCTATTAGGTGAAAAACTGTTTTTT
. | TRBJ2-7 | TRBV5-6 | TRBD1 | CASSLRQGPISYEQYF | TGTGCCAGCAGCCTCAGACAGGGACCAATCTCCTACGAGCAGTACTTC
. | TRBJ2-6 | TRBV28 | . | CASSFAAAGANVLTF | TGTGCCAGCAGTTTCGCGGCGGCTGGGGCCAACGTCCTGACTTTC
once | TRBJ1-2 | TRBV6-6 | . | CASSYTDFYGYTF | TGTGCCAGCAGTTACACGGACTTCTATGGCTACACCTTC
. | TRBJ2-5 | TRBV29-1 | . | CSGAVQETQYF | TGCAGCGGGGCAGTACAAGAGACCCAGTACTTC
. | TRBJ2-7 | TRBV13 | TRBD2 | CASSLDGLAVYEQYF | TGTGCCAGCAGCCTAGATGGACTAGCAGTATACGAGCAGTACTTC
once | TRBJ1-5 | TRBV6-5 | . | CASSQQAGTPQHF | TGTGCCAGCAGTCAACAGGCAGGTACGCCCCAGCATTTT